The rows below give T cell receptor beta chains drawn from one sample of a study of Graves' ophthalmopathy and Graves' hyperthyroidism. TCRdb processed the multiplex PCR reads anew with MiXCR; each CDR3 protein has one entry. The sample shows a few hundred thousand distinct CDR3 sequences, 20% to 25% of them seen only once. What was sequenced was peripheral blood. These receptors were collected from a woman aged 18-29 years with stable Graves' hyperthyroidism. Both conserved end residues are part of each CDR3. Fields, in order: clone size, J gene, V gene, D gene, CDR3 DNA, CDR3 protein. A D gene is named only where the DNA matches it firmly. The size field is filled for only some rows; it gives once, few, many or a size class.

>many|TRBJ1-1|TRBV6-6|-
TGTGCCAGCAGATTAGGGATCAACACTGAAGCTTTCTTT
CASRLGINTEAFF
>many|TRBJ2-4|TRBV11-1|-
TGTGCCAGCAGCTCATCGACAGTCGTTGCGAACATTCAGTACTTC
CASSSSTVVANIQYF
>many|TRBJ2-7|TRBV7-9|TRBD2
TGTGCCAGCAGCACCGGGACTAGCGGGATTGACGAGCAGTACTTC
CASSTGTSGIDEQYF
>many|TRBJ2-4|TRBV20-1|TRBD1
TGCAGTGCTGGCGGGACAGGAGCCATTCAGTACTTC
CSAGGTGAIQYF
>-|TRBJ2-3|TRBV10-3|-
TGTGCCTGTAGAGCGGGCATCAGCACAGATACGCAGTATTTT
CACRAGISTDTQYF
>-|TRBJ1-6|TRBV9|-
TGTGCCAGCAGCGTAGCGGTCCACAATTCACCCCTCCACTTT
CASSVAVHNSPLHF
>few|TRBJ1-1|TRBV29-1|-
TGCAGCGCCATGAGGGGGGTCACTGAAGCTTTCTTT
CSAMRGVTEAFF
>once|TRBJ2-7|TRBV20-1|TRBD2
TGCAGTGCAGCTAGCGGGGGGCGCTTCTACGAGCAGTACTTC
CSAASGGRFYEQYF
>many|TRBJ1-1|TRBV29-1|-
TGCAGCGTTACCCTCGGCGGGGCCACTGAAGCTTTCTTT
CSVTLGGATEAFF
>many|TRBJ2-5|TRBV20-1|-
TGCAGTGCTAGATGGGCCAGCAGGGAGACCCAGTACTTC
CSARWASRETQYF
>many|TRBJ1-5|TRBV12-3/TRBV12-4|-
TGTGCCAGCAGTTCTTCCAGGGGTCAGCCCCAGCATTTT
CASSSSRGQPQHF
>few|TRBJ2-7|TRBV6-1|TRBD1
TGTGCCAGCAGTGATAACAGGGGCCCCTACGAGCAGTACTTC
CASSDNRGPYEQYF
>many|TRBJ1-1|TRBV12-3/TRBV12-4|-
TGTGCCAGCAGTTTAAGGGTGCCCCCTGGAGCTTTCTTT
CASSLRVPPGAFF
>-|TRBJ1-2|TRBV28|-
TGTGCCAGCAATAGCGGACACGCTAACTATGGCTACACCTTC
CASNSGHANYGYTF
>many|TRBJ1-1|TRBV6-2/TRBV6-3|-
TGTGCCAGCAGTTTAACGGGCGGCGAAATTCTGGCTTTCTTT
CASSLTGGEILAFF
>few|TRBJ2-5|TRBV7-9|TRBD2
TGTGCCAGCACCCTTGGACTAGCTCAAGAGACCCAGTACTTC
CASTLGLAQETQYF
>-|TRBJ2-5|TRBV6-1|-
TGTGCCAGCAAGAAGGGGGGAGGGGAGACCCAGTACTTC
CASKKGGGETQYF
>many|TRBJ2-7|TRBV5-1|TRBD1
TGCGCCAGCAGCTTGGCCGGACAGGGGGCAGGCGAGCAGTACTTC
CASSLAGQGAGEQYF
>few|TRBJ2-5|TRBV18|TRBD1
TGTGCCAGCTCTTCCGGGACAGATTATTCTACCCAGTACTTC
CASSSGTDYSTQYF
>many|TRBJ2-7|TRBV2|TRBD2
TGTGCCAGCAGTGATCAGGGAGGGCACGAGCAGTACTTC
CASSDQGGHEQYF
>-|TRBJ2-5|TRBV7-2|TRBD2
TGTGCCAGCAGCTTAGCTCGGGGAGAGCGGGGGAAACGAGAGACCCAGTACTTC
CASSLARGERGKRETQYF
>many|TRBJ1-1|TRBV9|-
TGTGCCAGCAGCGCTTGGGATCAAGGGGGGCCTGAAGCTTTCTTT
CASSAWDQGGPEAFF
>few|TRBJ2-5|TRBV5-1|TRBD2
TGCGCCAGCAGCTTGCGGAGACTAGCGGGAGTAGAGACCCAGTACTTC
CASSLRRLAGVETQYF
>many|TRBJ2-5|TRBV11-1|-
TGTGCCAGCGGACGTCGCTTATTGGAGACCCAGTACTTC
CASGRRLLETQYF
>-|TRBJ2-7|TRBV6-1|TRBD2
TGTGCCAGCAGTGAAGGGCCTAGCGGGAGCTACGAGCAGTACTTC
CASSEGPSGSYEQYF
>few|TRBJ2-5|TRBV28|-
TGTGCCAGCAGTTTAACGGGTCTAGGAGAGACCCAGTACTTC
CASSLTGLGETQYF
>many|TRBJ1-5|TRBV5-5|-
TGTGCCAGCAGAGCGACCCAGGGTCTCGATCAGCCCCAGCATTTT
CASRATQGLDQPQHF
>many|TRBJ2-7|TRBV20-1|-
TGCAGTGCTCCTCGACAGGCCAGCTACGAGCAGTACTTC
CSAPRQASYEQYF
>many|TRBJ1-6|TRBV20-1|-
TGCAGTGCTAGTGCGTCAGGCTATAATTCACCCCTCCACTTT
CSASASGYNSPLHF